The rows below give T cell receptor beta chains drawn from one sample of a study of blood T cell repertoires in COVID-19. TCRdb's copy holds only in-frame clones and misses some; the assay was immunoSEQ multiplex PCR. In the table there are over 80,000 clones, roughly 90% of which are singletons. Material: peripheral blood. These TCRs come from an older man with active or convalescent COVID-19. Both conserved end residues are part of each CDR3. The D gene is left open where the match is weak.

d_call v_call cdr3_aa
TRBD2 TRBV7-6 CASSLVGAGTNTGELFF
TRBD2 TRBV7-2 CASSITRDYSYEQYF
. TRBV7-8 CASSEVQGHYGYTF
. TRBV9 CASSTGNRNEQFF
TRBD1 TRBV3-1/TRBV3-2 CASSQDRLIFTGVREPLHF
TRBD1 TRBV25-1 CASRGTGVYEQYF
. TRBV28 CASSLSGGSYEQYF
. TRBV5-4 CASSLVGGRREQFF
TRBD2 TRBV13 CASSHGLAGLSGPNVLTF
. TRBV11-1 CASSPSGLYEQYF
. TRBV5-6 CASTSAARGNQPQHF
. TRBV2 CASSGSGNEQFF
. TRBV3-1/TRBV3-2 CASSQTFSYGYTF
. TRBV2 CASEARDSPLHF
TRBD2 TRBV29-1 CSLLTSSYNEQFF
. TRBV14 CASSQDRTGNTIYF
TRBD2 TRBV7-3 CASSLSGSGTHNEQFF
TRBD1 TRBV4-2 CASSQEGTVAFF
. TRBV7-6 CASSLTEVYNEQFF
. TRBV10-3 CAISESRGSDTQYF
TRBD2 TRBV4-2 CASSQQILAGVGSYEQYF
TRBD1 TRBV6-2/TRBV6-3 CASSRPGQGYSPLHF
. TRBV7-9 CASSLSGDQPQHF
. TRBV18 CASSPNFGGPEAFF
. TRBV9 CASRREARGTGELFF
TRBD2 TRBV7-8 CASSFRLAGSTDTQYF
. TRBV10-3 CAISEGQTNQPQHF
. TRBV6-5 CASCPPGGNQPQHF
. TRBV11-2 CASSRLLGASNEQFF
TRBD1 TRBV19 CASKPGGNYGYTF
TRBD1 TRBV5-4 CASSRGQVYFF
. TRBV28 CASSLSRGLITLHF
TRBD1 TRBV19 CASSQILTGQLYEQYF
. TRBV7-2 CASSSGHSSYEQYF
TRBD1 TRBV3-1/TRBV3-2 CASSARTGRNYGYTF
. TRBV6-6 CASRKGREDTEAFF
. TRBV5-8 CASILNEQYF
TRBD1 TRBV18 CASSPPGTGGAGGTEAFF
. TRBV19 CASSNSGQPLF
TRBD2 TRBV18 CASSPEAGGRYNEQFF
TRBD2 TRBV6-5 CASSKLAGVTDTQYF
. TRBV18 CASSPTGDSGNTIYF